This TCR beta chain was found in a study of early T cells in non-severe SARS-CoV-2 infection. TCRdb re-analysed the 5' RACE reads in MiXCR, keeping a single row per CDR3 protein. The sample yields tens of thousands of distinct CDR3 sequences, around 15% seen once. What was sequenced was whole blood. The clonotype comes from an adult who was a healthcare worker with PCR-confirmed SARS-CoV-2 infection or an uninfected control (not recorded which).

This CDR3 reads CASSFVGGEEAFF. The CDR3 nucleotides read TGCGCCAGCAGCTTCGTGGGAGGTGAAGAAGCTTTCTTT. The V gene is TRBV5-1, the J gene TRBJ1-1, with D hard to call. The CDR3 totals 13 residues. The V end was cut by 2 bases, the J end by 8 bases, with 13 bases between. Germline CDR1 and CDR2: SGHRS and YFSETQ.